This section outlines one T cell receptor beta chain sequence together with its context. Its antigen remains unknown. The CDR3 loop spans 16 amino acids. V lost 5 bases and J lost 0, with 17 bases in between. CDR1 is SEHNR, CDR2 FQNEAQ, per germline (reference sequence). The data derive from a study of cytomegalovirus exposure and HLA in healthy donors. Study overall: The roughly 700 first-cohort repertoires shared a platform with the roughly 130 validation repertoires, as reported in a later analysis. Whole-study results and caveats: The study recorded about 150 TCR beta chains that were cytomegalovirus-associated.

Clones were read by immunoSEQ multiplex PCR, and TCRdb kept only the in-frame ones, dropping some. The table includes over 150,000 clones, about 90% detected once. The source material was PBMCs. The sequence was collected from a woman between 18 and 29 years old in good health and CMV-seropositive. The chain links TRBV7-9 to TRBJ2-7, with D possibly matching TRBD1 (6 bases). The CDR3 DNA follows: TGTGCCAGCAGCCTCGACCCCGACAGGCCCTCCTACGAGCAGTACTTC. It codes for CASSLDPDRPSYEQYF.